These 19 T cell receptor beta chains originate from one sample sequenced in a study of T-cell memory formation after mild COVID-19. A single record per CDR3 protein comes from TCRdb applying MiXCR to the 5' RACE reads. Of some 160,000 distinct CDR3 sequences in the sample, around a third were seen once. Sequencing was carried out using PBMCs or a T cell subset sorted from them (not recorded which). The origin of the receptors is an adult woman who had mild COVID-19 (a few samples of this study predate the infection). Cell type and time point are not known.

This chain links TRBV7-8 with TRBJ2-6, with D perhaps TRBD1 or TRBD2 (5 bases each). The germline CDR1 and CDR2 sequences are SGHVS and FQNEAQ. Trimming stripped 1 base from V and 1 base from J, with 11 bases between. This CDR3 has 17 amino acids. CDR3 sequence (DNA): TGTGCCAGCAGCTTAGTAGATGGGGGATCTGGGGCCAACGTCCTGACTTTC. Its protein is CASSLVDGGSGANVLTF.

The chain is built from TRBV6-5 and TRBJ1-1; D unclear. CDR1 MNHEY and CDR2 SVGAGI come from the germline V gene. Trimming stripped 3 bases from V and 11 bases from J, with 13 bases between. CDR3 size: 12 residues. The CDR3 coding sequence is TGTGCCAGCAGTTATCCCTCCCAGCGTGCTTTCTTT. Protein sequence: CASSYPSQRAFF.

The J gene is TRBJ2-1, the V gene TRBV15; the match to TRBD2 covers 7 bases. The germline V gene encodes CDR1 LNHNV and CDR2 YYDKDF (reference sequence). V lost 4 bases, J lost 8 bases, and 8 bases stayed unmatched. CDR3 length: 14 residues. CDR3 residues: CATSTSGKADEQFF. CDR3 DNA sequence: TGTGCCACCAGCACCAGCGGGAAGGCGGATGAGCAGTTCTTC.

The CDR3 here is CASGGQGRHEQYF. Written as DNA, the CDR3 is TGTGCCAGCGGGGGACAGGGGCGCCACGAGCAGTACTTC. This chain uses TRBV7-6 with TRBJ2-7; the match to TRBD1 covers 10 bases. The germline V gene has CDR1 SGHVS and CDR2 FNYEAQ. J was trimmed by 5 bases and V by 8 bases; bases with no gene match: 6. The CDR3 has 13 amino acids.

This clonotype was seen a handful of times. This sequence joins TRBV12-3 or TRBV12-4 and TRBJ2-3; D may correspond to TRBD1 or TRBD2 (5 bases each). Trimming took off 6 bases at V and 0 bases at J, with 16 bases between the two ends. The CDR3 consists of 16 residues. CDR3 coding DNA: TGTGCCAGCAGGGGGACCTGGCGGTATAGCACAGATACGCAGTATTTT. Encoded protein: CASRGTWRYSTDTQYF.

This clonotype was observed a handful of times. The rearrangement joins TRBV20-1 to TRBJ2-7; TRBD1 agrees at 7 bases. This CDR3 spans 13 amino acids. With V trimmed by 6 bases and J by 6 bases, 11 bases remained unmatched. The germline V gene encodes CDR1 DFQATT and CDR2 SNEGSKA (reference sequence). CDR3 residues: CSALSRDSTEQYF. CDR3 bases: TGCAGTGCCCTCTCCCGGGACAGCACCGAGCAGTACTTC.

The sample holds a few counts of this clonotype. V gene TRBV11-2 combines with J gene TRBJ1-2; 8 positions match TRBD1. CDR3 length: 15 amino acids. With 0 bases clipped from V and 8 bases from J, the junction kept 8 bases outside the gene matches. Germline V gene sequence: CDR1 SGHAT, CDR2 FQNNGV. CDR3 DNA sequence: TGTGCCAGCAGCTTAGAGGCAGGGGGCGCGAGGGGCTACACCTTC. Its protein is CASSLEAGGARGYTF.

The rearrangement links TRBV5-1 to TRBJ1-6, with TRBD1 matching 7 bases. CDR3 size: 14 residues. V lost 6 bases and J lost 9; bases outside the gene matches: 9. Germline assignment: CDR1 SGHRS and CDR2 YFSETQ. The CDR3 loop reads CASTQKGAGSPLHF. The CDR3, as DNA: TGCGCCAGCACCCAGAAGGGGGCCGGTTCACCCCTCCACTTT.

In DNA, the CDR3 is TGTGCCAGCAGCCAAGAGGGATCTACCTCCTACAATGAGCAGTTCTTC. This sequence encodes CASSQEGSTSYNEQFF. This rearrangement joins TRBV4-2 to TRBJ2-1; the D is unclear. There are 16 residues in the CDR3. V shed 0 bases and J shed 0 bases, with 9 bases lying between them. Per the germline V gene, CDR1 is LGHNA and CDR2 is YNFKEQ.

This clonotype was detected only once. This sequence joins TRBV19 and TRBJ2-6, with 8 bases matching TRBD2. Germline loops: CDR1 LNHDA, CDR2 SQIVND (reference sequence). This CDR3 contains 18 residues. Losses at the gene ends were 5 bases for V and 0 bases for J; bases not matched to a gene: 9. CDR3 amino acids: CASSFRLARSSGANVLTF. The CDR3 DNA sequence: TGTGCCAGTAGTTTCCGACTAGCGCGATCCTCTGGGGCCAACGTCCTGACTTTC.

This clonotype was seen a few times. The V gene is TRBV29-1, the J gene TRBJ2-5; D ambiguous. Deletions cut 5 bases from V and 5 bases from J, with 9 bases between. CDR3 length equals 11 residues. Germline CDR1 reads SQVTM; CDR2 reads ANQGSEA. The CDR3 DNA follows: TGCAGCGTTTCCCCCCACGAGACCCAGTACTTC. Its protein product is CSVSPHETQYF.

This clonotype was seen a handful of times. The V gene is TRBV10-3, the J gene TRBJ1-2, with 8 bases identical to TRBD1. CDR1 and CDR2 (germline): ENHRY, SYGVKD. The CDR3 totals 15 residues. Germline trimming cut 3 bases from V and 3 bases from J; bases unmatched to any gene: 6. For the CDR3, the DNA is TGTGCCATCAGTGACAAGACAGGGGCCGACTATGGCTACACCTTC. Protein: CAISDKTGADYGYTF.

This chain connects TRBV24-1 to TRBJ1-2; D is unclear. V gave up 9 bases and J gave up 4 bases, with 14 bases separating them. Per germline, CDR1 KGHDR and CDR2 SFDVKD. The CDR3 consists of 13 residues. CDR3 loop: CATGASGAYGYTF. CDR3 coding DNA: TGTGCCACCGGTGCTAGCGGTGCCTATGGCTACACCTTC.

This chain links TRBV21-1 with TRBJ1-1; the table assigns TRBD1, which was not confirmed against the DNA. TRBV21-1 is a recognized pseudogene. The CDR3 is 15 amino acids. The CDR3 loop is CASSTAQTRNTEAFF. Here the CDR3 DNA reads TGTGCCAGCAGCACGGCACAGACGAGAAACACTGAAGCTTTCTTT.

The chain joins TRBV5-8 to TRBJ2-2; 9 bases are a match to TRBD2. V lost 2 bases to trimming and J lost 0 bases; unmatched junction nucleotides: 5. The CDR3 extends over 17 amino acids. CDR1 SGHTS and CDR2 YDEGEE come from the germline V gene. CDR3 amino acids: CASSFLAGPANTGELFF. The CDR3 DNA is TGTGCCAGCAGCTTTCTAGCGGGGCCCGCGAACACCGGGGAGCTGTTTTTT.

The V call is TRBV4-2, the J call TRBJ2-1; 9 bases are shared with TRBD2. The CDR3 spans 15 residues. The ends lost 4 bases at V and 4 bases at J; junction bases unmatched: 5. CDR1 is LGHNA, CDR2 YNFKEQ, per germline. CDR3 in DNA: TGTGCCAGCAGCCTAACGACTAGCGGTTACAATGAGCAGTTCTTC. Encoded protein: CASSLTTSGYNEQFF.

This clonotype was recorded a few times. The chain recombines TRBV2 with TRBJ2-5, with D perhaps TRBD2 (6 bases). Germline-derived CDR1 and CDR2 are SNHLY and FYNNEI. Between the trimmed V and J ends, which lost 4 bases and 5 bases, there was a span of 17 bases. The CDR3 runs to 15 residues. The DNA for the CDR3 is TGTGCCAGCAGTGTTCGACGGGGTCGGGGGGAGACCCAGTACTTC. It yields the protein CASSVRRGRGETQYF. The full variable domain, in which reference TRBV2 and TRBJ2-5 provide the parts outside the CDR3, is EPEVTQTPSHQVTQMGQEVILRCVPISNHLYFYWYRQILGQKVEFLVSFYNNEISEKSEIFDDQFSVERPDGSNFTLKIRSTKLEDSAMYFCASSVRRGRGETQYFGPGTRLLVL.

The genes are TRBV20-1 and TRBJ1-2; tentative D call: TRBD1 (6 bases). The CDR3 totals 13 residues. CDR1 DFQATT and CDR2 SNEGSKA come from the germline V gene (reference sequence). Trimming pared 6 bases from V and 3 bases from J, leaving 14 bases between. The CDR3 loop reads CSAGTGYDYGYTF. DNA for the CDR3: TGCAGTGCCGGAACAGGGTATGACTATGGCTACACCTTC.

In its sample, this clonotype was seen a few times. The V call is TRBV29-1, the J call TRBJ2-7; the D gene is possibly TRBD2 (5 bases). V dropped 6 bases and J dropped 3 bases, with 12 bases sitting between them. Looked up from germline, CDR1 is SQVTM and CDR2 is ANQGSEA. The CDR3 consists of 12 residues. The CDR3 nucleotides read TGCAGCGTCGAGGGTAGCCTCTACGAGCAGTACTTC. Its protein is CSVEGSLYEQYF.